These T cell receptor beta chains were read from a single sample in a study of T cell clones after liver transplantation. Clones were sequenced by immunoSEQ multiplex PCR, and TCRdb holds only the in-frame ones, with some missing. The sample lists about 75,000 clones; under 90% were seen once. This sample comprised CD4+ T cells from blood, obtained less than 50 months after liver transplant. The receptors shown here come from a human patient who received a liver transplant. The graft donor may have given rise to some T cells. CDR3s include the opening cysteine and the closing phenylalanine or tryptophan. D genes are given only for firm matches. The size of a clone is reported for some rows only, either as once, few or many, or as a class for expanded clones.

abundance	v_gene	j_gene	d_gene	CDR3aa	CDR3nt
few	TRBV19	TRBJ1-1	-	CASSIHGTEAFF	TGTGCCAGTAGTATTCATGGCACTGAAGCTTTCTTT
-	TRBV4-1	TRBJ1-2	-	CASSQDQRRVLTGGGYTF	TGCGCCAGCAGCCAAGATCAAAGGAGGGTTCTTACGGGGGGTGGCTACACCTTC
-	TRBV2	TRBJ2-1	TRBD2	CASSEAGAGDYNEQFF	TGTGCCAGCAGTGAAGCGGGCGCGGGAGACTACAATGAGCAGTTCTTC
-	TRBV5-6	TRBJ2-7	-	CASTLLAGYEQYF	TGTGCCAGCACCCTGCTGGCGGGATACGAGCAGTACTTC
-	TRBV7-2	TRBJ2-1	-	CASSARGLDVEQFF	TGTGCCAGCAGCGCTCGTGGGCTAGACGTTGAGCAGTTCTTC
-	TRBV29-1	TRBJ2-5	TRBD2	CSVDRGRGETQYF	TGCAGCGTTGATCGCGGGAGGGGAGAGACCCAGTACTTC
-	TRBV10-3	TRBJ2-2	-	CAIMGVVGGTGELFF	TGTGCCATCATGGGCGTAGTGGGCGGCACCGGGGAGCTGTTTTTT
-	TRBV7-2	TRBJ2-5	TRBD2	CASSMGLAGTQYF	TGTGCCAGCAGCATGGGACTAGCGGGGACCCAGTACTTC
-	TRBV5-1	TRBJ1-1	-	CASSLGSGSMNTEAFF	TGCGCCAGCAGCCTGGGGTCGGGCAGCATGAACACTGAAGCTTTCTTT
-	TRBV6-5	TRBJ1-2	TRBD1	CATDGGGTGNRGYTF	TGTGCCACCGACGGTGGGGGGACAGGGAATCGGGGCTACACCTTC
-	TRBV7-2	TRBJ1-6	TRBD1	CASSKRQGARYNSPLHF	TGTGCCAGCAGCAAACGACAGGGGGCTCGGTATAATTCACCCCTCCACTTT
-	TRBV10-3	TRBJ1-5	-	CAIRPDSGPQHF	TGTGCCATCAGACCCGACAGCGGGCCCCAGCATTTT
-	TRBV5-4	TRBJ2-3	-	CASSLGRPRGRADTQYF	TGTGCCAGCAGCTTGGGAAGACCTAGGGGTAGGGCAGATACGCAGTATTTT
once	TRBV28	TRBJ2-5	TRBD2	CASSFWTQGLAGGAQYF	TGTGCCAGCAGTTTTTGGACTCAGGGACTAGCGGGAGGGGCCCAGTACTTC
-	TRBV2	TRBJ2-7	-	CASSDGRGASYEQYF	TGTGCCAGCAGTGATGGTCGGGGGGCATCCTACGAGCAGTACTTC
-	TRBV2	TRBJ1-1	-	CASSVPEEAFF	TGTGCCAGCAGTGTGCCAGAAGAAGCTTTCTTT
-	TRBV28	TRBJ1-2	TRBD1	CASSSRQGRRGYTF	TGTGCCAGCAGTTCAAGACAGGGGAGACGCGGCTACACCTTC
-	TRBV28	TRBJ1-2	TRBD1	CASREEPGQTYGYTF	TGTGCCAGCAGGGAGGAGCCGGGACAGACTTATGGCTACACCTTC
few	TRBV7-9	TRBJ2-7	TRBD2	CASSKTSGSYEQYF	TGTGCCAGCAGCAAAACTAGCGGCTCCTACGAGCAGTACTTC
-	TRBV7-8	TRBJ2-7	-	CASSLDRDEQYF	TGTGCCAGCAGCTTAGACAGGGACGAGCAGTACTTC